A selection of T cell receptor beta chains follows, all from one sample in a study of identical twins. TCRdb re-derived calls from the 5' RACE reads in MiXCR, one entry per CDR3 protein. The data contain about 220,000 distinct CDR3 sequences, about 7.5% of them seen just once; the ten biggest clones take up about 5.6%. These data also featured in a second study, about yellow fever vaccine responses in identical twins.

The source material was CD8+ T cells sorted from blood. The receptors stem from a woman aged 18-35 years in good health. The CDR3 runs from the conserved cysteine through the conserved F or W. The order of the fields is CDR3 length, clone size, J gene, D gene, V gene, CDR3 protein, CDR3 DNA. The D gene is left open where the match is weak. Size tells how often a clone was seen (once, few, many) or the class of an expanded clone, and some rows leave it out.

11 | NA | TRBJ1-3 | NA | TRBV7-9 | CAPGKGNTIYF | TGTGCCCCAGGGAAAGGAAACACCATATATTTT
13 | NA | TRBJ2-3 | NA | TRBV9 | CASSVAFTDTQYF | TGTGCCAGCAGCGTCGCGTTTACAGATACGCAGTATTTT
13 | many | TRBJ2-3 | NA | TRBV9 | CASSGSDGYTQYF | TGTGCCAGCAGCGGGAGCGACGGGTATACGCAGTATTTT
13 | many | TRBJ2-1 | TRBD2 | TRBV6-1 | CASRLADYNEQFF | TGTGCCAGCAGACTAGCGGACTACAATGAGCAGTTCTTC
11 | NA | TRBJ2-1 | NA | TRBV11-3 | CAGSVSNEQFF | TGTGCCGGCAGCGTCAGCAATGAGCAGTTCTTC
12 | many | TRBJ1-1 | NA | TRBV20-1 | CSASSGWQVTFF | TGCAGTGCTAGCTCAGGGTGGCAGGTGACTTTCTTT
14 | few | TRBJ2-3 | TRBD2 | TRBV28 | CASSPGTSVDTQYF | TGTGCCAGCAGCCCCGGGACTAGCGTAGATACGCAGTATTTT
13 | NA | TRBJ2-3 | NA | TRBV5-5 | CASSLTSSDTQYF | TGTGCCAGCAGCTTAACTAGCTCTGATACGCAGTATTTT
14 | once | TRBJ2-7 | TRBD1 | TRBV18 | CASSPGQRYYEQYF | TGTGCCAGCTCACCGGGACAGCGTTACTACGAGCAGTACTTC
16 | NA | TRBJ2-5 | NA | TRBV15 | CATSRGFSVGGETQYF | TGTGCCACCAGCAGGGGGTTTAGCGTCGGGGGAGAGACCCAGTACTTC
13 | few | TRBJ2-7 | TRBD1 | TRBV29-1 | CSIRTGAFDEQYF | TGCAGCATCAGGACAGGGGCGTTCGACGAGCAGTACTTC
13 | many | TRBJ2-3 | NA | TRBV12-3/TRBV12-4 | CASNLQGLDTQYF | TGTGCCAGCAACCTACAGGGACTAGATACGCAGTATTTT
16 | once | TRBJ2-3 | NA | TRBV11-1 | CASSLRGRAHVDTQYF | TGTGCCAGCAGCTTGAGGGGTCGGGCCCATGTAGATACGCAGTATTTT
13 | few | TRBJ2-2 | NA | TRBV2 | CAEGERNTGELFF | TGTGCCGAGGGGGAGCGCAACACCGGGGAGCTGTTTTTT
15 | NA | TRBJ1-2 | TRBD1 | TRBV5-1 | CASSSRQGPGHGYTF | TGCGCCAGCAGCTCCCGACAGGGCCCAGGCCATGGCTACACCTTC
12 | NA | TRBJ1-2 | NA | TRBV6-5 | CASKQGLGGYTF | TGTGCCAGTAAACAGGGTCTCGGTGGCTACACCTTC
18 | few | TRBJ2-1 | TRBD2 | TRBV12-3/TRBV12-4 | CASSPLVAGVSSYNEQFF | TGTGCCAGCAGCCCCCTGGTAGCGGGAGTAAGCTCCTACAATGAGCAGTTCTTC
14 | NA | TRBJ2-5 | NA | TRBV7-9 | CASTPEGNQETQYF | TGTGCCAGCACCCCGGAGGGCAACCAAGAGACCCAGTACTTC
15 | NA | TRBJ2-2 | TRBD2 | TRBV6-5 | CASSYSTSGVGELFF | TGTGCCAGCAGTTACTCGACTAGCGGGGTCGGGGAGCTGTTTTTT